Each of the 9 T cell receptor beta chains below was sequenced from the same sample in a study of shared clonotypes between healthy human individuals. Naive CD8 cells comprised CD45RO-negative, CCR7-positively selected cells, excluding terminally differentiated effector memory CD45RA+ cells. Repertoires were generated with immunoSEQ multiplex PCR, while TCRdb's copy carries only in-frame clones and drops some. The table includes some 2,000,000 clones, about 95% detected once. The sample taken for sequencing was naive CD8+ T cells sorted from blood. The receptors were gathered from a young man in good health.

This clone was picked up one time. The chain links TRBV5-6 to TRBJ1-5; D not certain. CDR1 and CDR2 (germline): SGHDT, YYEEEE. The germline V and J ends were trimmed by 0 bases and 9 bases, with 7 bases remaining between them. CDR3 length: 12 residues. DNA of the CDR3: TGTGCCAGCAGCTTGGCTGGAATGCCCCAGCATTTT. Its protein product is CASSLAGMPQHF. Variable domain in full (rest from reference TRBV5-6 and TRBJ1-5): DAGVTQSPTHLIKTRGQQVTLRCSPKSGHDTVSWYQQALGQGPQFIFQYYEEEERQRGNFPDRFSGHQFPNYSSELNVNALLLGDSALYLCASSLAGMPQHFGDGTRLSIL.

The chain is built from TRBV2 and TRBJ1-2; tentatively, D is TRBD1 (6 bases). Trimming took off 10 bases at V and 4 bases at J, with 13 bases between the two ends. In germline, CDR1 is SNHLY, CDR2 FYNNEI. This CDR3 region has 12 residues. CDR3 in amino acids: CANGGGGYGYTF. In nucleotides, the CDR3 is TGTGCCAACGGGGGCGGAGGCTATGGCTACACCTTC. Combining the CDR3 with reference TRBV2 and TRBJ1-2 gives the whole variable domain EPEVTQTPSHQVTQMGQEVILRCVPISNHLYFYWYRQILGQKVEFLVSFYNNEISEKSEIFDDQFSVERPDGSNFTLKIRSTKLEDSAMYFCANGGGGYGYTFGSGTRLTVV.

CDR3 nucleotides: TGTGCCAGCAGTTTATCGGGTTATCAGGCAATGAACACTGAAGCTTTCTTT. This translates into CASSLSGYQAMNTEAFF. The chain joins TRBV27 to TRBJ1-1; D is ambiguous. The ends were cut back, 0 bases at V and 0 bases at J, with 14 bases in the middle. The germline V gene encodes CDR1 MNHEY and CDR2 SMNVEV (reference sequence). The CDR3 spans 17 residues.

Points on this clone: An end of the junction differs from the germline gene, which may be a read error. The chain has TRBV28 and TRBJ1-2; 8 nucleotides agree with TRBD1. Germline lookup yields CDR1 MDHEN and CDR2 SYDVKM. This CDR3 is built from 15 residues. CDR3 in amino acids: CASNLQGDTSYGYTF. The CDR3 region has the DNA TGTGCCAGCAATTTACAGGGGGACACATCCTATGGCTACACCTTC.

The rearrangement joins TRBV7-9 to TRBJ1-4, with D perhaps matching TRBD1 (6 bases). CDR1 and CDR2 from the germline V gene are SEHNR and FQNEAQ (reference sequence). The CDR3 loop spans 15 amino acids. The V end was cut by 5 bases, the J end by 8 bases, with 18 bases between. CDR3 sequence: CASSPGGWEEEKLFF. CDR3 nucleotides: TGTGCCAGCAGCCCCGGGGGCTGGGAGGAGGAAAAACTGTTTTTT.

The V call is TRBV6-4, the J call TRBJ2-1; D not certain. CDR3 size: 16 residues. Between the trimmed V and J ends, which lost 0 bases and 0 bases, there was a span of 9 bases. The germline V gene encodes CDR1 MRHNA and CDR2 SNTAGT. As DNA, the CDR3 is TGTGCCAGCAGTGACTCGGCCACCAGCTCCTACAATGAGCAGTTCTTC. Residues: CASSDSATSSYNEQFF.

The DNA for the CDR3 is TGTGCCAGCAGTGACATTCTAGCCAAAAACATTCAGTACTTC. This gives the protein CASSDILAKNIQYF. This chain connects TRBV2 to TRBJ2-4; D is ambiguous. The CDR3 runs to 14 residues. Trimming took off 3 bases at V and 0 bases at J, with 6 bases between the two ends. Germline V gives CDR1 SNHLY, CDR2 FYNNEI. Filled out from reference TRBV2 and TRBJ2-4, the complete variable domain reads EPEVTQTPSHQVTQMGQEVILRCVPISNHLYFYWYRQILGQKVEFLVSFYNNEISEKSEIFDDQFSVERPDGSNFTLKIRSTKLEDSAMYFCASSDILAKNIQYFGAGTRLSVL.

This sequence joins TRBV7-9 and TRBJ2-7, with 9 bases fitting TRBD1. This CDR3 has 16 residues. CDR1 and CDR2 (germline): SEHNR, FQNEAQ (reference sequence). The V gene end was trimmed by 5 bases and the J gene end by 0 bases; junction bases not matched to a gene: 8. This CDR3 is CASSGEGTGFSYEQYF. CDR3 nucleotides: TGTGCCAGCAGCGGGGAGGGGACAGGGTTCTCCTACGAGCAGTACTTC.

This clone was counted a single time. V usage is TRBV9 and J usage is TRBJ2-7; 9 nucleotides line up with TRBD2. Germline V gene lookup returns CDR1 SGDLS and CDR2 YYNGEE. There are 16 residues in the CDR3. V was pared by 1 base and J by 5 bases, with 10 bases of the junction left unmatched. CDR3 sequence: CASSVRAGGPPNEQYF. CDR3 nucleotide sequence: TGTGCCAGCAGCGTAAGGGCGGGGGGGCCGCCTAACGAGCAGTACTTC.